A selection of T cell receptor beta chains follows, all from one sample in a study of tumor and adjacent non-tumor tissue in lung cancer. TCRdb processed the multiplex PCR reads anew with MiXCR; each CDR3 protein has one entry. The table records about 98,000 distinct CDR3 sequences, around three quarters of them present only once. Material: distant non-tumor lung tissue. The receptors stem from a man aged 60-69 years with small cell lung cancer. Each CDR3 is given with its conserved first and last residue. Each record gives: J gene, V gene, CDR3 protein.

>TRBJ2-7|TRBV4-1
CASRFDRVYEQYF
>TRBJ1-5|TRBV10-3
CAISELEGLGGNQLQHF
>TRBJ2-7|TRBV5-1
CASNSGGQGVEQYF
>TRBJ2-2|TRBV4-1
CASSQDTGQGAGTGELFF
>TRBJ2-3|TRBV4-1
CASSLSSTRTDTQYF
>TRBJ2-5|TRBV10-3
CAIRPSDRIVETRYF
>TRBJ1-6|TRBV2
CASSPRVDSPFHF
>TRBJ1-2|TRBV29-1
CSVEPGTGASGYTF
>TRBJ2-5|TRBV20-1
CSASHGTLQETQYF
>TRBJ2-3|TRBV12-3/TRBV12-4
CVSSTRTSGSTDTQYF
>TRBJ2-7|TRBV4-2
CISSQDERSPYEQYF
>TRBJ2-5|TRBV29-1
CIAAMGGLAGGDQETQYF
>TRBJ2-1|TRBV11-2
CASSLRPSYNEQFF
>TRBJ2-7|TRBV20-1
CSPWWGDKQYF
>TRBJ2-1|TRBV6-5
CASRRTARNNEQFF
>TRBJ2-1|TRBV11-2
CTSSLRADGSYNEQFF
>TRBJ2-3|TRBV13
CASSLNRNTDMQYF
>TRBJ2-5|TRBV20-1
CSAPRLEQETLYF
>TRBJ2-2|TRBV5-1
CASSLSWTSGRKHPGELFF
>TRBJ1-5|TRBV10-2
CASGQGTNQPQDF
>TRBJ2-7|TRBV28
CVSSLFKTGQYF
>TRBJ2-1|TRBV11-2
CPSCRADPYNEQFF
>TRBJ1-2|TRBV4-1
CASSQTGTRDGYTF
>TRBJ1-2|TRBV5-6
CASSSKDADRAERGYTF
>TRBJ2-3|TRBV20-1
CSATIAGEGGDTQYF
>TRBJ2-2|TRBV4-1
CTSSQEGRTTGVLFF
>TRBJ2-1|TRBV10-3
CAISKSGTSWVRALF
>TRBJ2-1|TRBV11-2
CATQKRQGDSEQIF
>TRBJ1-1|TRBV6-5
CASSYPGGRNTKALF
>TRBJ2-2|TRBV6-1
CASTVGVYSTGELFF
>TRBJ2-3|TRBV6-1
CVSSERGSASDMQYF
>TRBJ2-2|TRBV4-1
CASSPRSRVKVPWELFF
>TRBJ2-7|TRBV4-1
CVSSPELAGGPGEQYF
>TRBJ1-4|TRBV6-5
CASGWMNEKLFF
>TRBJ2-6|TRBV29-1
CRVGENSGANVLTF
>TRBJ2-1|TRBV6-2/TRBV6-3
CASSYSSYNEQSF
>TRBJ2-7|TRBV6-2/TRBV6-3
CDSKIAEVPMEQYF
>TRBJ2-5|TRBV5-1
CASSFLAPQETQYF
>TRBJ1-3|TRBV6-5
CTSRDNKVGNTIYF
>TRBJ2-7|TRBV28
CASSREARDRAYEQYF
>TRBJ2-1|TRBV14
CASSQAAASSYNELFF
>TRBJ2-2|TRBV4-2
CASSQELGADTGELFF
>TRBJ2-1|TRBV20-1
CSAGYRDSGHHNEQFF
>TRBJ2-7|TRBV29-1
CSARGTSYGQYF
>TRBJ2-2|TRBV11-2
CVSSDLGQGNTGELFF
>TRBJ2-1|TRBV5-4
CATCLRDRTISEQFF
>TRBJ2-5|TRBV10-3
CAISMAGEETHYF
>TRBJ2-2|TRBV4-2
CASKLAGDEDGELYF
>TRBJ2-3|TRBV12-3/TRBV12-4
CASSPLLPPDMQYF
>TRBJ1-3|TRBV29-1
CSIPVAHSGNTIYF
>TRBJ1-4|TRBV12-3/TRBV12-4
CASQKATNEKLFF